A single sample is the source of the 32 T cell receptor beta chains below, sequenced in a study of blood T cell repertoires in COVID-19. Generated by immunoSEQ multiplex PCR, the TCRdb table keeps only in-frame clones and is missing some. The sample lists approximately 320,000 clones, about 90% occurring once. Sequencing was carried out using peripheral blood. These receptors came from a woman aged 30 to 39 with COVID-19, enrolled during active disease.

CDR3 sequence (DNA): TGTGCCAGCAGCGTAGTAGGAGGGGGCGGTGGAAACACCATATATTTT. Protein product: CASSVVGGGGGNTIYF. The genes are TRBV9 and TRBJ1-3; 7 nucleotides align to TRBD1. Unmatched junction bases numbered 6, after V lost 0 bases and J lost 3 bases. This CDR3 has 16 residues. The germline gives CDR1 SGDLS, CDR2 YYNGEE.

This chain joins TRBV25-1 and TRBJ2-6; the D gene is possibly TRBD2 (5 bases). V was shortened by 5 bases and J by 1 base, with 6 bases between the two germline ends. Germline loops: CDR1 MGHDK, CDR2 SYGVNS. The CDR3 covers 14 residues. CDR3 DNA: TGTGCCAGCAGTCGAGGGTCTGGGGCCAACGTCCTGACTTTC. Protein: CASSRGSGANVLTF.

The V gene is TRBV7-9, the J gene TRBJ1-3; unclear D gene. Germline lookup yields CDR1 SEHNR and CDR2 FQNEAQ (reference sequence). The CDR3 sequence is 14 residues long. The germline V and J ends were trimmed by 3 bases and 8 bases, with 14 bases remaining between them. DNA for the CDR3: TGTGCCAGCAGCTTCGGCAGAGGGTTGGACACCATATATTTT. The encoded protein is CASSFGRGLDTIYF.

The chain carries TRBV7-2 and TRBJ2-5; D might be TRBD1 (5 bases). V shed 4 bases and J shed 3 bases, with 27 bases lying between them. Germline loops: CDR1 SGHTA, CDR2 FQGNSA. This CDR3 is built from 19 residues. CDR3 DNA: TGTGCCAGCAGCTCGCGCACCCAATCGACTCAGGGTGGTGAAGAGACCCAGTACTTC. Protein sequence: CASSSRTQSTQGGEETQYF.

V gene TRBV10-3 combines with J gene TRBJ2-5; tentatively, D is TRBD1 (6 bases). Germline V gene sequence: CDR1 ENHRY, CDR2 SYGVKD. The ends were cut back, 2 bases at V and 3 bases at J, with 10 bases in the middle. The CDR3 is 14 residues long. CDR3 bases: TGTGCCATCAGTGAGCCACAGGGAGAAGAGACCCAGTACTTC. Encoded protein: CAISEPQGEETQYF.

The chain combines TRBV29-1 with TRBJ2-5; 11 nucleotides line up with TRBD1. The CDR3 spans 14 residues. Unmatched junction bases numbered 9, after V lost 7 bases and J lost 5 bases. The germline V gene encodes CDR1 SQVTM and CDR2 ANQGSEA. For the CDR3, the DNA is TGCAGCGGATCGGACAGGGGGCGCGCGGAGACCCAGTACTTC. Translation: CSGSDRGRAETQYF. The whole variable domain, filled in from reference TRBV29-1 and TRBJ2-5, reads SAVISQKPSRDICQRGTSLTIQCQVDSQVTMMFWYRQQPGQSLTLIATANQGSEATYESGFVIDKFPISRPNLTFSTLTVSNMSPEDSSIYLCSGSDRGRAETQYFGPGTRLLVL.

The chain employs TRBV19 and TRBJ2-7, with 7 bases fitting TRBD2. This CDR3 spans 14 amino acids. Trimming cost V 5 bases and J 2 bases; bases outside gene matches: 6. The germline V gene encodes CDR1 LNHDA and CDR2 SQIVND (reference sequence). CDR3 DNA: TGTGCCAGTAGTGCGAGCGGGGCCACCTACGAGCAGTACTTC. As protein: CASSASGATYEQYF.

The chain has TRBV27 and TRBJ2-3; TRBD1 might be the D (5 bases). The germline gives CDR1 MNHEY, CDR2 SMNVEV (reference sequence). Trimming stripped 8 bases from V and 5 bases from J, with 17 bases between. The CDR3 runs to 14 residues. The CDR3 sequence: CASGQTRVQDTQYF. For the CDR3, the DNA is TGTGCCAGCGGGCAGACCAGGGTTCAAGATACGCAGTATTTT.

V and J are TRBV6-5 and TRBJ1-2, with D perhaps TRBD1 (6 bases). CDR1 is MNHEY, CDR2 SVGAGI, per germline. V lost 6 bases and J 5 bases, leaving 7 bases between the germline ends. CDR3 length: 11 amino acids. Written as DNA, the CDR3 is TGTGCCAGCAGACAGGGATATGGCTACACCTTC. Residues: CASRQGYGYTF.

This chain connects TRBV2 to TRBJ2-3; TRBD1 matches 10 bases. CDR1 and CDR2 from the germline V gene are SNHLY and FYNNEI. J lost 0 bases, V lost 6 bases, and 3 bases had no gene match. The CDR3 totals 15 residues. The CDR3 coding sequence is TGTGCCAGCAGCCTGGGACAGGGGAGCACAGATACGCAGTATTTT. This translates into CASSLGQGSTDTQYF.

The chain combines TRBV7-6 with TRBJ1-1; 7 nucleotides line up with TRBD1. V lost 2 bases to trimming and J lost 1 base; unmatched junction nucleotides: 4. The CDR3 is 15 amino acids. CDR1 and CDR2 (germline): SGHVS, FNYEAQ. CDR3 region: CASSLPWTGNTEAFF. The DNA of the CDR3 is TGTGCCAGCAGCTTACCCTGGACAGGGAACACTGAAGCTTTCTTT.

The chain has TRBV5-1 and TRBJ1-1; TRBD1 aligns across 8 bases. Germline V gives CDR1 SGHRS, CDR2 YFSETQ. This CDR3 has 12 residues. V lost 4 bases and J lost 11; bases outside the gene matches: 7. Here the CDR3 DNA reads TGCGCCAGCAGCCGGACAGGGTGGGGGGCTTTCTTT. This gives the protein CASSRTGWGAFF.

The rearrangement links TRBV4-1 to TRBJ2-3; TRBD1 is a possible D gene (6 bases). Looked up from germline, CDR1 is MGHRA and CDR2 is YSYEKL. V was trimmed by 2 bases and J by 2 bases, leaving 11 bases between them. The CDR3 length is 15 residues. CDR3 in DNA: TGCGCCAGCAGCCAATTAGGGGGTGCCACAGATACGCAGTATTTT. Protein: CASSQLGGATDTQYF.

The gene calls are TRBV19 and TRBJ1-4, with D possibly being TRBD1 (5 bases). Trimming shortened V by 6 bases and J by 4 bases, and 12 bases separated the two germline ends. Germline values: CDR1 LNHDA, CDR2 SQIVND (reference sequence). CDR3 length equals 14 residues. CDR3 nucleotides: TGTGCCAGTAGGGCCGGGACTGGTAATGAAAAACTGTTTTTT. Translation gives CASRAGTGNEKLFF.

The rearrangement links TRBV6-5 to TRBJ1-6; 12 nucleotides match TRBD1. J gave up 10 bases and V 0 bases, and 1 base lay outside the gene matches. The CDR3 spans 15 residues. Per germline, CDR1 MNHEY and CDR2 SVGAGI. The CDR3 spells CASSYSGTGGSPLHF. The CDR3 DNA reads TGTGCCAGCAGTTACTCAGGGACAGGGGGCTCACCCCTCCACTTT.

This clone was recorded a few times. The V gene is TRBV5-1, the J gene TRBJ2-5; weak D call: TRBD2 (6 bases). Germline V CDR1 and CDR2: SGHRS, YFSETQ. CDR3 size: 15 residues. Deletions cut 3 bases from V and 5 bases from J, with 17 bases between. The CDR3 coding sequence is TGCGCCAGCAGCTCCCTTAGGGGCGGGGTGGAGACCCAGTACTTC. This encodes CASSSLRGGVETQYF. The full variable domain, its missing parts supplied by reference TRBV5-1 and TRBJ2-5, is KAGVTQTPRYLIKTRGQQVTLSCSPISGHRSVSWYQQTPGQGLQFLFEYFSETQRNKGNFPGRFSGRQFSNSRSEMNVSTLELGDSALYLCASSSLRGGVETQYFGPGTRLLVL.

The rearrangement links TRBV12-3 or TRBV12-4 to TRBJ2-1; D perhaps matches TRBD1 (6 bases). The CDR3 length is 13 residues. V was clipped by 6 bases and J by 4 bases, with 10 bases between them. This CDR3 is CASSPQGYNEQFF. The CDR3 coding sequence is TGTGCCAGCAGCCCCCAGGGGTACAATGAGCAGTTCTTC.

V usage is TRBV7-9 and J usage is TRBJ1-2, with D perhaps TRBD1 (6 bases). Trimming stripped 0 bases from V and 4 bases from J, with 12 bases between. The germline CDR1 and CDR2 sequences are SEHNR and FQNEAQ (reference sequence). CDR3 size: 15 residues. The CDR3 nucleotides read TGTGCCAGCAGCTTAGCGCGGACAGACGTCTATGGCTACACCTTC. It is translated as CASSLARTDVYGYTF.

The chain employs TRBV19 and TRBJ1-2, with D unresolved. CDR3 length: 13 residues. Germline V gene sequence: CDR1 LNHDA, CDR2 SQIVND (reference sequence). V was clipped by 3 bases and J by 6 bases, with 11 bases between them. The CDR3 here is CASSIGPKDGYTF. Here the CDR3 DNA reads TGTGCCAGTAGTATTGGGCCTAAGGATGGCTACACCTTC.

This clone was counted only a few times. This sequence joins TRBV19 and TRBJ1-1; D is ambiguous. Trimming cost V 8 bases and J 4 bases, with 14 bases left between them. The length of the CDR3 is 13 residues. CDR1 and CDR2 from the germline V gene are LNHDA and SQIVND (reference sequence). The CDR3 nucleotides read TGTGCCAGTTGCGGGCCACGGGCCACTGAAGCTTTCTTT. As protein: CASCGPRATEAFF. Based on the CDR3 plus reference TRBV19 and TRBJ1-1, the full variable domain is DGGITQSPKYLFRKEGQNVTLSCEQNLNHDAMYWYRQDPGQGLRLIYYSQIVNDFQKGDIAEGYSVSREKKESFPLTVTSAQKNPTAFYLCASCGPRATEAFFGQGTRLTVV.

J is TRBJ2-3 and V is TRBV5-1; a weak D match, TRBD1 (5 bases). The V and J ends lost 5 bases and 2 bases respectively, with 15 bases between them. CDR1 SGHRS and CDR2 YFSETQ come from the germline V gene. The CDR3 runs 15 residues. The CDR3, as DNA: TGCGCCAGCAGTGTGGGGCCCCCCCTCACAGATACGCAGTATTTT. It is translated as CASSVGPPLTDTQYF.

The chain has TRBV27 and TRBJ2-3; 10 bases align to TRBD1. Trimming cost V 6 bases and J 2 bases; bases outside gene matches: 14. CDR3 length: 18 amino acids. Germline lookup yields CDR1 MNHEY and CDR2 SMNVEV (reference sequence). CDR3 sequence (DNA): TGTGCCAGCAGCGCCGGGACAGGGGCGGCTATTCTCACAGATACGCAGTATTTT. It encodes CASSAGTGAAILTDTQYF.

The chain is built from TRBV7-9 and TRBJ1-1; maybe TRBD1 (6 bases). The CDR3 is 15 residues long. Trimming pared 1 base from V and 1 base from J, leaving 10 bases between. The germline V gene encodes CDR1 SEHNR and CDR2 FQNEAQ (reference sequence). Here the CDR3 reads CASSLGKTGNTEAFF. Here the CDR3 DNA reads TGTGCCAGCAGCTTAGGAAAGACAGGGAACACTGAAGCTTTCTTT.

This clone has a single count. The chain employs TRBV6-1 and TRBJ1-1; no firm D call. The germline V gene encodes CDR1 MNHNS and CDR2 SASEGT. V shed 4 bases and J shed 3 bases, with 21 bases lying between them. This CDR3 comprises 17 residues. The CDR3 spells CASSVFGRPSAHTEAFF. CDR3 nucleotide sequence: TGTGCCAGCAGTGTATTCGGCAGGCCATCGGCTCACACTGAAGCTTTCTTT.

The chain has TRBV18 and TRBJ1-2, with 12 bases that match TRBD1. With 8 bases clipped from V and 8 bases from J, the junction kept 3 bases outside the gene matches. The CDR3 spans 12 residues. From germline, CDR1 is KGHSH and CDR2 LQKENI. This CDR3 is CASGDRGLGYTF. Here the CDR3 DNA reads TGTGCCAGCGGGGACAGGGGGCTGGGCTACACCTTC.

This chain connects TRBV27 to TRBJ2-4; 9 bases match TRBD1. J gave up 9 bases and V 4 bases, and 7 bases lay outside the gene matches. The CDR3 spans 14 residues. The germline V gene has CDR1 MNHEY and CDR2 SMNVEV (reference sequence). Written as DNA, the CDR3 is TGTGCCAGCAGTTCCCGACGGGACAGGGTCATTCAGTACTTC. Translating gives CASSSRRDRVIQYF.

The V gene is TRBV11-2, the J gene TRBJ2-7, with TRBD2 matching over 11 bases. The CDR3 length is 15 residues. The germline V gene encodes CDR1 SGHAT and CDR2 FQNNGV. V lost 0 bases and J lost 2; bases outside the gene matches: 0. The DNA of the CDR3 is TGTGCCAGCAGCTTAGAACTAGCGGGGGCCTACGAGCAGTACTTC. This gives the protein CASSLELAGAYEQYF.

The chain has TRBV5-1 and TRBJ1-3; 12 nucleotides agree with TRBD1. Losses at the gene ends were 4 bases for V and 4 bases for J; bases not matched to a gene: 6. This CDR3 is 16 amino acids long. CDR1 and CDR2 from the germline V gene are SGHRS and YFSETQ. The CDR3 DNA follows: TGCGCCAGCAGCCTACCGGGACAGGGGGCCGGAAACACCATATATTTT. This encodes CASSLPGQGAGNTIYF.

The chain combines TRBV5-1 with TRBJ2-7; 14 bases are a match to TRBD2. Germline loops: CDR1 SGHRS, CDR2 YFSETQ. The ends lost 0 bases at V and 1 base at J; junction bases unmatched: 6. This CDR3 comprises 18 residues. The CDR3 loop reads CASSLESRTSGGSYEQYF. The CDR3 nucleotides read TGCGCCAGCAGCTTGGAGTCGCGGACTAGCGGGGGGTCCTACGAGCAGTACTTC. Full variable domain (outside the CDR3, taken from reference TRBV5-1 and TRBJ2-7): KAGVTQTPRYLIKTRGQQVTLSCSPISGHRSVSWYQQTPGQGLQFLFEYFSETQRNKGNFPGRFSGRQFSNSRSEMNVSTLELGDSALYLCASSLESRTSGGSYEQYFGPGTRLTVT.

The chain has TRBV6-5 and TRBJ2-7; 7 positions match TRBD2. With 5 bases clipped from V and 3 bases from J, the junction kept 7 bases outside the gene matches. Per the germline V gene, CDR1 is MNHEY and CDR2 is SVGAGI. The CDR3 spans 14 residues. The CDR3 loop is CASSLGGDFYEQYF. The CDR3 nucleotides are TGTGCCAGCAGTCTTGGGGGGGATTTCTACGAGCAGTACTTC.

The CDR3: CASSRRGGGAEYEQYF. Here the CDR3 DNA reads TGCGCCAGCAGCCGGAGGGGCGGGGGGGCCGAGTACGAGCAGTACTTC. V gene TRBV4-1 combines with J gene TRBJ2-7; 9 bases map to TRBD2. The CDR3 is 16 amino acids. Germline CDR1 MGHRA, CDR2 YSYEKL. V gave up 4 bases and J gave up 4 bases; unmatched junction bases: 11.

The V call is TRBV10-1, the J call TRBJ1-1; D call uncertain. Germline assignment: CDR1 WNHNN and CDR2 SYGVQD (reference sequence). The CDR3 runs to 13 residues. V lost 6 bases and J 1 base, leaving 9 bases between the germline ends. The CDR3 region has the DNA TGCGCCAGCAGGATAGCAAAGAACACTGAAGCTTTCTTT. The encoded protein is CASRIAKNTEAFF.